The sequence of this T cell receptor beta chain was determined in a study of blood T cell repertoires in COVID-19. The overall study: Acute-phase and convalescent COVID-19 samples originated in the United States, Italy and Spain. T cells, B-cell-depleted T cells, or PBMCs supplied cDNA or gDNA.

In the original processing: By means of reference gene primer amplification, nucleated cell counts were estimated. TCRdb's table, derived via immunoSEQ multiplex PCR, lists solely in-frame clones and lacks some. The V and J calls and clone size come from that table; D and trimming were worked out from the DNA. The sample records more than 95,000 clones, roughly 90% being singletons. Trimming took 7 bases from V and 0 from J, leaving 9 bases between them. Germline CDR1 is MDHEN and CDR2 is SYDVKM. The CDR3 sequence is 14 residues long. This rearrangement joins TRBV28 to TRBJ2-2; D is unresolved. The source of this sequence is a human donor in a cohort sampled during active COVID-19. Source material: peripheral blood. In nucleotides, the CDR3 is TGTGCCAGCATGGGCACCCCGAACACCGGGGAGCTGTTTTTT. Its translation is CASMGTPNTGELFF.